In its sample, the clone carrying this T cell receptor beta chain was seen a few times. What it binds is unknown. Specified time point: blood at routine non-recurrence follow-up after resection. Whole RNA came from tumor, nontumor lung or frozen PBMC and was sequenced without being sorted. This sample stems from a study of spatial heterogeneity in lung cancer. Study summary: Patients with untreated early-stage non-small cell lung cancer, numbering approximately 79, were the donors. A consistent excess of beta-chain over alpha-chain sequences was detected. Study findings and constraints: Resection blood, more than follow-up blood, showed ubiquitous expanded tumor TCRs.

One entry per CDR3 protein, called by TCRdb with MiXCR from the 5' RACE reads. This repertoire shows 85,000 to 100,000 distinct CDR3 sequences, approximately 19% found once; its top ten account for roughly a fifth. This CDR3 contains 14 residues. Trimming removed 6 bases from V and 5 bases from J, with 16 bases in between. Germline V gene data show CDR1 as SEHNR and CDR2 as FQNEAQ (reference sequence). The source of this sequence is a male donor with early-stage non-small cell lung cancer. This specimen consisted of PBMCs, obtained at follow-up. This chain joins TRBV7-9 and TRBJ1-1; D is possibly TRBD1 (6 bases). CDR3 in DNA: TGTGCCAGCAGTCCTTCCACAGGGTTAACTGAAGCTTTCTTT. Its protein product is CASSPSTGLTEAFF.